This T cell receptor beta chain was identified in a study of radiation and T cells in renal cell carcinoma. Overall study results and limits: Without pretreatment biopsies, baseline tumor clonotype presence was undetermined. From baseline, blood top tumor clonotypes peaked at 2 weeks post-radiation.

As to time point: blood 4 weeks post-SBRT, at nephrectomy. The treatment here: 15 Gy SBRT to primary tumor, nephrectomy 4 weeks later. Nephrectomy followed 15 Gy stereotactic body radiation by 4 weeks. Serial blood draws occurred at baseline and 2 and 4 weeks post-SBRT. The CDR3 is 15 residues long. The V gene end was trimmed by 3 bases and the J gene end by 6 bases; junction bases not matched to a gene: 4. Germline assignment: CDR1 SGHRS and CDR2 YFSETQ. Some clones are missing from TCRdb's copy, which holds only in-frame ones; the method was immunoSEQ multiplex PCR. The table shows just over 95,000 clones, with more than 65% occurring only once. Turning to this clone: Antigen: not known.

This TCR was sampled from a man in his 60s with renal cell carcinoma. The chain recombines TRBV5-1 with TRBJ2-1; TRBD2 matches at 12 bases. Sequencing used blood, obtained from a patient whose treatment included radiotherapy and nephrectomy. The CDR3 nucleotides read TGCGCCAGCAGCTCCCGACTAGCGGGAGCCAATGAGCAGTTCTTC. This encodes CASSSRLAGANEQFF. Variable domain in full (rest from reference TRBV5-1 and TRBJ2-1): KAGVTQTPRYLIKTRGQQVTLSCSPISGHRSVSWYQQTPGQGLQFLFEYFSETQRNKGNFPGRFSGRQFSNSRSEMNVSTLELGDSALYLCASSSRLAGANEQFFGPGTRLTVL.